The 5 T cell receptor beta chains listed next were all sequenced from one sample in a study of T-cell memory formation after mild COVID-19. TCRdb fed the 5' RACE reads into MiXCR, producing one record per CDR3 protein. Of 560,000 or so distinct CDR3 sequences listed, roughly 17% are singletons. Sequenced sample: PBMCs or a T cell subset sorted from them (not recorded which). These receptors were obtained from an adult woman who had mild COVID-19 (a few samples of this study predate the infection). Cell type and time point are not known.

This rearrangement joins TRBV7-9 to TRBJ1-4; D might be TRBD1 (6 bases). The V gene lost 1 base and the J gene lost 6 bases, with 9 bases spanning the gap. Germline loops: CDR1 SEHNR, CDR2 FQNEAQ (reference sequence). This CDR3 spans 14 amino acids. Here the CDR3 DNA reads TGTGCCAGCAGCTTAGGGGCAGGGGATGAAAAACTGTTTTTT. This sequence encodes CASSLGAGDEKLFF. Based on the CDR3 plus reference TRBV7-9 and TRBJ1-4, the full variable domain is DTGVSQNPRHKITKRGQNVTFRCDPISEHNRLYWYRQTLGQGPEFLTYFQNEAQLEKSRLLSDRFSAERPKGSFSTLEIQRTEQGDSAMYLCASSLGAGDEKLFFGSGTQLSVL.

This clonotype appeared many times. As DNA, the CDR3 is TGTGCCAGCAGTTTAAGCGGGGGGGCATCATTAACAGATACGCAGTATTTT. The encoded protein is CASSLSGGASLTDTQYF. The chain is built from TRBV27 and TRBJ2-3, with TRBD2 matching 10 bases. The length of the CDR3 is 17 residues. Germline V lookup: CDR1 MNHEY, CDR2 SMNVEV (reference sequence). V lost 2 bases, J lost 3 bases, and 8 bases stayed unmatched.

In its sample, this clonotype was seen many times. The chain combines TRBV12-3 or TRBV12-4 with TRBJ2-2; a weak D match, TRBD1 (6 bases). V was clipped by 8 bases and J by 0 bases, with 10 bases between them. This CDR3 is built from 14 residues. The CDR3: CASRRQANTGELFF. CDR3 nucleotide sequence: TGTGCCAGCCGCCGACAGGCGAACACCGGGGAGCTGTTTTTT.

This clonotype was seen at least ten times. This chain links TRBV20-1 with TRBJ2-1; TRBD1 aligns across 10 bases. The germline V gene has CDR1 DFQATT and CDR2 SNEGSKA (reference sequence). Unmatched junction bases numbered 11, after V lost 5 bases and J lost 7 bases. The CDR3 extends over 15 amino acids. The CDR3 reads CSAGSRQGARNEQFF. As DNA, the CDR3 is TGCAGTGCTGGATCTCGACAGGGGGCGAGAAATGAGCAGTTCTTC.

This clonotype has just a few counts. The chain is built from TRBV4-3 and TRBJ1-1, with a weak D call TRBD1 (5 bases). The CDR3 covers 16 residues. The V end lost 0 bases, the J end lost 0 bases, and 11 bases lay between the germline ends. CDR1 is LGHNA and CDR2 is YSLEER in the germline V gene. The CDR3 sequence is CASSQEQAGMNTEAFF. The CDR3 DNA is TGCGCCAGCAGCCAAGAACAGGCAGGGATGAACACTGAAGCTTTCTTT.